Listed here are 27 T cell receptor beta chains from one sample, sequenced in a study of human T cells and chemical hapten exposure. TCRdb re-analysed the RACE reads in MiXCR, keeping a single row per CDR3 protein. Of some 380,000 distinct CDR3 sequences in the sample, around 4.8% were seen once. Time point in this sample: patch test 1, 2 weeks after DPC sensitization. Treatment described: therapeutic diphenylcyclopropenone sensitization with weekly scalp DPC. Sequenced here: whole blood, sampled in connection with sensitization to the hapten diphenylcyclopropenone (DPC). These TCRs come from a woman aged 45-65 years with alopecia areata. Some clones in this sample may be carry-over from other donors' samples.

This clonotype was detected many times. The V call is TRBV6-5, the J call TRBJ2-5, with TRBD1 as a possible D gene (5 bases). The CDR3 is 13 amino acids. The V end was cut by 2 bases, the J end by 5 bases, with 9 bases between. Germline CDR1 and CDR2: MNHEY and SVGAGI. CDR3 in amino acids: CASSYPGIETQYF. In DNA, the CDR3 is TGTGCCAGCAGTTACCCAGGGATCGAGACCCAGTACTTC.

The rearrangement joins TRBV4-3 to TRBJ2-1; weak D call: TRBD2 (6 bases). The CDR3 length is 16 residues. Trimming took off 0 bases at V and 2 bases at J, with 11 bases between the two ends. The germline gives CDR1 LGHNA, CDR2 YSLEER. The CDR3 sequence is CASSQEEGVAYNEQFF. CDR3 nucleotides: TGCGCCAGCAGCCAAGAGGAGGGAGTGGCCTACAATGAGCAGTTCTTC.

The chain employs TRBV20-1 and TRBJ1-2, with D unclear. The ends were cut back, 2 bases at V and 4 bases at J, with 8 bases in the middle. The CDR3 covers 12 residues. CDR1 is DFQATT and CDR2 is SNEGSKA in the germline V gene (reference sequence). The CDR3 is CSARPLSYGYTF. DNA of the CDR3: TGCAGTGCTAGACCGCTCTCCTATGGCTACACCTTC.

At least ten counts were recorded for this clonotype. This chain uses TRBV5-1 with TRBJ1-3, with a tentative D call TRBD1 (6 bases). The germline gives CDR1 SGHRS, CDR2 YFSETQ. Trimming left V 0 bases short and J 5 bases short, with 12 bases between. There are 15 residues in the CDR3. DNA for the CDR3: TGCGCCAGCAGCTTGGAGGCCAGGGGTAGAAACACCATATATTTT. This encodes CASSLEARGRNTIYF.

This clonotype was recorded many times. The rearrangement joins TRBV11-2 to TRBJ2-5, with D maybe TRBD1 (5 bases). The length of the CDR3 is 15 residues. The germline gives CDR1 SGHAT, CDR2 FQNNGV. Trimming removed 1 base from V and 3 bases from J, with 12 bases in between. Written as DNA, the CDR3 is TGTGCCAGCAGCTTAGGGGGCCTAGTAAAAGAGACCCAGTACTTC. Its translation: CASSLGGLVKETQYF.

This clonotype was picked up many times. Germline and junction disagree at one end, which may indicate a read error. V and J are TRBV7-9 and TRBJ1-4; possible D gene TRBD1, 5 bases. Germline-derived CDR1 and CDR2 are SEHNR and FQNEAQ (reference sequence). This CDR3 comprises 12 residues. CDR3: CASSLDSEKPFF. The CDR3 DNA sequence: TGTGCCAGCAGCCTCGACAGTGAAAAACCGTTTTTT.

This clonotype has only a few counts. This chain links TRBV20-1 with TRBJ2-3; 8 nucleotides align to TRBD1. The ends lost 1 base at V and 1 base at J; junction bases unmatched: 19. The CDR3 totals 20 residues. Looked up from germline, CDR1 is DFQATT and CDR2 is SNEGSKA (reference sequence). DNA for the CDR3: TGCAGTGCTAGAGGGACATGGGGACAGGCCGCTCTTGCAGGCACAGATACGCAGTATTTT. Translating it yields CSARGTWGQAALAGTDTQYF.

This clonotype was observed many times. The gene calls are TRBV2 and TRBJ1-1, with D possibly TRBD1 on 6 matching bases. The CDR3 consists of 11 residues. Germline V gene sequence: CDR1 SNHLY, CDR2 FYNNEI. Between the trimmed V and J ends, which lost 10 bases and 6 bases, there was a span of 12 bases. This CDR3 reads CATLWGPEAFF. The CDR3 DNA is TGTGCCACCCTTTGGGGGCCTGAAGCTTTCTTT.

This chain joins TRBV7-2 and TRBJ1-1; D uncertain. V was cut by 3 bases and J by 0 bases, with 11 bases left in between. CDR1 SGHTA and CDR2 FQGNSA come from the germline V gene. The CDR3 is 15 residues long. The CDR3 loop reads CASSFSGFMNTEAFF. The CDR3 coding sequence is TGTGCCAGCAGCTTCTCGGGGTTCATGAACACTGAAGCTTTCTTT. Using reference TRBV7-2 and TRBJ1-1 for the parts outside the CDR3, the full variable domain is GAGVSQSPSNKVTEKGKDVELRCDPISGHTALYWYRQSLGQGLEFLIYFQGNSAPDKSGLPSDRFSAERTGGSVSTLTIQRTQQEDSAVYLCASSFSGFMNTEAFFGQGTRLTVV.

This clonotype was recorded many times. The chain uses TRBV5-1 and TRBJ1-2; 8 nucleotides match TRBD1. The CDR3 extends over 16 amino acids. Per germline, CDR1 SGHRS and CDR2 YFSETQ. The ends lost 2 bases at V and 4 bases at J; junction bases unmatched: 10. The CDR3 region has the DNA TGCGCCAGCAGCTTTAACGGACAGGGACTCAGCTATGGCTACACCTTC. Amino acids: CASSFNGQGLSYGYTF. The full variable domain, completed using reference TRBV5-1 and TRBJ1-2, is KAGVTQTPRYLIKTRGQQVTLSCSPISGHRSVSWYQQTPGQGLQFLFEYFSETQRNKGNFPGRFSGRQFSNSRSEMNVSTLELGDSALYLCASSFNGQGLSYGYTFGSGTRLTVV.

This clonotype was picked up many times. DNA for the CDR3: TGCGCCAGCAGCTACTCAGCGGGGGGCGTCACAGATACGCAGTATTTT. It encodes CASSYSAGGVTDTQYF. The chain joins TRBV5-1 to TRBJ2-3, with TRBD2 matching 9 bases. This CDR3 contains 16 residues. CDR1 and CDR2 (germline): SGHRS, YFSETQ. V trimming: 3 bases; J trimming: 2 bases; junction bases outside the gene matches: 7.

This clonotype occurred many times. The chain joins TRBV21-1 to TRBJ1-5. TRBV21-1 is an annotated pseudogene. This CDR3 contains 14 residues. Here the CDR3 DNA reads TGTGCCAGCATCCAAAGGCGGGGAAGCCAGCCCCAGCATTTT. Translation gives CASIQRRGSQPQHF.

This clonotype was counted at least ten times. V gene TRBV2 combines with J gene TRBJ1-3; D gene uncertain. The ends were cut back, 4 bases at V and 0 bases at J, with 22 bases in the middle. The CDR3 runs 19 residues. Germline V gene data show CDR1 as SNHLY and CDR2 as FYNNEI. CDR3 protein: CASSVPGPPAPSSGNTIYF. In DNA form, the CDR3 reads TGTGCCAGCAGTGTACCGGGCCCGCCGGCACCCAGCTCTGGAAACACCATATATTTT.

V usage is TRBV20-1 and J usage is TRBJ1-5; 8 bases are a match to TRBD1. This CDR3 comprises 13 residues. V lost 4 bases, J lost 5 bases, and 4 bases stayed unmatched. Germline V lookup: CDR1 DFQATT, CDR2 SNEGSKA (reference sequence). The CDR3 is CSATKGQDQPQHF. Here the CDR3 DNA reads TGCAGTGCTACGAAGGGACAGGATCAGCCCCAGCATTTT.

The table lists this clonotype with many counts. The chain uses TRBV7-9 and TRBJ1-4; perhaps TRBD1 as D (5 bases). Germline CDR1 and CDR2: SEHNR and FQNEAQ (reference sequence). The CDR3 runs 14 residues. V was shortened by 0 bases and J by 6 bases, with 8 bases between the two germline ends. The CDR3 here is CASSLAGDYEKLFF. For the CDR3, the DNA is TGTGCCAGCAGCTTAGCAGGGGATTATGAAAAACTGTTTTTT.

This clonotype was observed many times. The chain uses TRBV7-2 and TRBJ1-2; 8 bases align to TRBD1. The CDR3 spans 14 residues. The V and J ends lost 5 bases and 8 bases, in that order; junction bases with no gene match: 10. Germline loops: CDR1 SGHTA, CDR2 FQGNSA. This chain's CDR3 is CASSPRTGTDGYTF. CDR3 bases: TGTGCCAGCAGCCCAAGGACAGGGACGGACGGCTACACCTTC.

The rearrangement uses TRBV3-1 and TRBJ2-7, with 11 bases fitting TRBD2. The CDR3 extends over 18 amino acids. V lost 4 bases, J lost 0 bases, and 11 bases stayed unmatched. The V gene's germline CDR1 is LGHDT and CDR2 YNNKEL (reference sequence). The CDR3, as DNA: TGTGCCAGCAGCCCTACTAGCGGGGGCCTAATTACCTCCTACGAGCAGTACTTC. Residues: CASSPTSGGLITSYEQYF.

This clonotype was recorded many times. One end of the junction is discordant with germline, which a read error may explain. The gene calls are TRBV7-2 and TRBJ2-1, with TRBD2 matching over 7 bases. The CDR3 spans 16 residues. The germline V gene has CDR1 SGHTA and CDR2 FQGNSA. The chain's CDR3 is CASSPGGLRAQFFVVF. In DNA form, the CDR3 reads TGTGCCAGCAGCCCCGGGGGACTAAGAGCTCAGTTCTTCGTGGTCTTC.

In this sample, this clonotype turned up many times. The chain is built from TRBV29-1 and TRBJ2-7; TRBD2 aligns across 7 bases. Germline trimming cut 6 bases from V and 1 base from J; bases unmatched to any gene: 3. The CDR3 has 12 amino acids. In germline, CDR1 is SQVTM, CDR2 ANQGSEA. The CDR3 DNA reads TGCAGCGTGGCGGGAGTGTCCTACGAGCAGTACTTC. This gives the protein CSVAGVSYEQYF.

This clonotype has a count of ten or more. The chain carries TRBV7-9 and TRBJ2-3; D might be TRBD1 (6 bases). Trimming shortened V by 6 bases and J by 4 bases, and 8 bases separated the two germline ends. CDR1 is SEHNR, CDR2 FQNEAQ, per germline (reference sequence). The CDR3 length is 12 residues. The CDR3 reads CASRQGADTQYF. The CDR3 DNA reads as TGTGCCAGCAGACAGGGAGCAGATACGCAGTATTTT.

This clonotype appeared many times. The chain carries TRBV10-2 and TRBJ2-4; D gene uncertain. The germline gives CDR1 WSHSY, CDR2 SAAADI. This CDR3 region has 14 residues. V was pared by 2 bases and J by 1 base, with 6 bases between. CDR3 bases: TGCGCCAGCAGTGAGACAGTTGCCAAAAACATTCAGTACTTC. Amino acids: CASSETVAKNIQYF.

This clonotype was counted ten times or more. This chain joins TRBV3-1 and TRBJ2-1; D not resolved. The germline gives CDR1 LGHDT, CDR2 YNNKEL (reference sequence). The CDR3 has 13 residues. Deletions cut 0 bases from V and 9 bases from J, with 9 bases between. The CDR3 loop is CASSQDWASEQFF. The CDR3 region has the DNA TGTGCCAGCAGCCAAGATTGGGCCTCTGAGCAGTTCTTC.

The chain combines TRBV29-1 with TRBJ2-2; TRBD2 matches 11 bases. The V gene end was trimmed by 6 bases and the J gene end by 4 bases; junction bases not matched to a gene: 7. From germline, CDR1 is SQVTM and CDR2 ANQGSEA. The CDR3 runs to 15 residues. This CDR3 is CSVLLAGGGTGELFF. The CDR3 DNA is TGCAGCGTCCTCTTAGCGGGAGGGGGCACCGGGGAGCTGTTTTTT.

This clonotype has ten or more counts. The chain carries TRBV5-1 and TRBJ2-1, with TRBD2 as a possible D gene (5 bases). CDR1 is SGHRS, CDR2 YFSETQ, per germline. This CDR3 comprises 13 residues. The V end lost 0 bases, the J end lost 8 bases, and 9 bases lay between the germline ends. The CDR3 sequence: CASSLAPGDEQFF. CDR3 nucleotides: TGCGCCAGCAGCTTGGCACCCGGGGATGAGCAGTTCTTC.

The chain joins TRBV2 to TRBJ1-5, with D hard to call. CDR1 and CDR2 (germline): SNHLY, FYNNEI. The CDR3 consists of 14 residues. The ends were cut back, 7 bases at V and 0 bases at J, with 10 bases in the middle. The CDR3 sequence is CASTGPNSNQPQHF. The CDR3, as DNA: TGTGCCAGCACCGGACCCAATAGCAATCAGCCCCAGCATTTT.

This clonotype came up many times. The chain has TRBV7-9 and TRBJ2-6; D is perhaps TRBD1 (5 bases). Trimming took off 5 bases at V and 0 bases at J, with 14 bases between the two ends. The CDR3 totals 17 residues. Per the germline V gene, CDR1 is SEHNR and CDR2 is FQNEAQ (reference sequence). The CDR3 spells CASSDSWGGSGANVLTF. DNA for the CDR3: TGTGCCAGCAGCGACAGCTGGGGTGGCTCTGGGGCCAACGTCCTGACTTTC.

This clonotype was observed many times. The chain carries TRBV28 and TRBJ1-6; D perhaps matches TRBD1 (5 bases). Germline CDR1 MDHEN, CDR2 SYDVKM. The CDR3 runs to 14 residues. Deletions cut 2 bases from V and 13 bases from J, with 15 bases between. This CDR3 is CASSLHGAGSPLHF. The DNA of the CDR3 is TGTGCCAGCAGTTTACACGGGGCCGGGAGTCCCCTCCACTTT.